What follows are 20 T cell receptor beta chains derived from one specimen sequenced in a study of graft-versus-host responses after intestinal transplantation. The antigens these receptors bind are not known. Clones were sequenced by immunoSEQ multiplex PCR, and TCRdb holds only the in-frame ones, with some missing. The repertoire holds around 100,000 clones, with 85% to 95% as singletons. This specimen consisted of unstimulated CD8+ T cells sorted from spleen or lymph node cells, obtained before transplant. The source is a human donor who was the organ donor for an intestinal transplant.

The genes are TRBV19 and TRBJ2-1, with 8 bases fitting TRBD2. There are 14 residues in the CDR3. Germline V CDR1 and CDR2: LNHDA, SQIVND (reference sequence). The V and J ends lost 5 bases and 4 bases, in that order; junction bases with no gene match: 4. CDR3 protein: CASSGGRPYNEQFF. DNA of the CDR3: TGTGCCAGTAGTGGCGGGAGGCCATACAATGAGCAGTTCTTC. Based on the CDR3 plus reference TRBV19 and TRBJ2-1, the full variable domain is DGGITQSPKYLFRKEGQNVTLSCEQNLNHDAMYWYRQDPGQGLRLIYYSQIVNDFQKGDIAEGYSVSREKKESFPLTVTSAQKNPTAFYLCASSGGRPYNEQFFGPGTRLTVL.

This chain connects TRBV7-9 to TRBJ1-2; D gene unclear. With 2 bases removed from V and 4 bases from J, the gap between germline ends came to 11 bases. Looked up from germline, CDR1 is SEHNR and CDR2 is FQNEAQ (reference sequence). CDR3 size: 14 residues. CDR3: CASSLSVISYGYTF. DNA of the CDR3: TGTGCCAGCAGCTTAAGTGTTATCAGCTATGGCTACACCTTC.

This chain connects TRBV7-2 to TRBJ2-7; 8 bases line up with TRBD1. From germline, CDR1 is SGHTA and CDR2 FQGNSA. CDR3 length equals 14 residues. V was pared by 5 bases and J by 0 bases, with 3 bases of the junction left unmatched. CDR3 sequence reads: CASSATGGSYEQYF. CDR3 nucleotides: TGTGCCAGCAGCGCTACAGGGGGCTCCTACGAGCAGTACTTC. Together with reference TRBV7-2 and TRBJ2-7, the CDR3 gives the full variable domain: GAGVSQSPSNKVTEKGKDVELRCDPISGHTALYWYRQSLGQGLEFLIYFQGNSAPDKSGLPSDRFSAERTGGSVSTLTIQRTQQEDSAVYLCASSATGGSYEQYFGPGTRLTVT.

The rearrangement uses TRBV7-9 and TRBJ2-2, with D perhaps given as TRBD1 or TRBD2 (5 bases each). V was shortened by 5 bases and J by 6 bases, with 13 bases between the two germline ends. The CDR3 extends over 14 amino acids. Germline-derived CDR1 and CDR2 are SEHNR and FQNEAQ (reference sequence). In nucleotides, the CDR3 is TGTGCCAGCAGCCCCAACGTGGGGGCCGGGGAGCTGTTTTTT. This encodes CASSPNVGAGELFF.

V usage is TRBV7-2 and J usage is TRBJ1-1, with 7 nucleotides matching TRBD1. This CDR3 has 13 amino acids. Germline CDR1 and CDR2: SGHTA and FQGNSA. V trimming: 4 bases; J trimming: 8 bases; junction bases outside the gene matches: 7. CDR3 nucleotide sequence: TGTGCCAGCAGCTCGGGACAGAGCAACGAAGCTTTCTTT. This gives the protein CASSSGQSNEAFF.

V is TRBV9 and J is TRBJ1-2; D is ambiguous. The germline gives CDR1 SGDLS, CDR2 YYNGEE. V was clipped by 2 bases and J by 6 bases, with 17 bases between them. CDR3 size: 15 residues. This chain's CDR3 is CASSVGPAGKDGYTF. In DNA form, the CDR3 reads TGTGCCAGCAGCGTGGGTCCAGCAGGAAAGGATGGCTACACCTTC.

The chain couples TRBV27 to TRBJ1-5; D remains ambiguous. Per germline, CDR1 MNHEY and CDR2 SMNVEV (reference sequence). This CDR3 contains 13 residues. Trimming pared 3 bases from V and 3 bases from J, leaving 6 bases between. Written as DNA, the CDR3 is TGTGCCAGCAGTTTGTTCTCCAATCAGCCCCAGCATTTT. The encoded protein is CASSLFSNQPQHF.

This chain joins TRBV12-2 and TRBJ2-3; TRBD2, the table's D call, was not compared with the DNA. TRBV12-2 is an annotated pseudogene. CDR3 length: 17 amino acids. The CDR3 here is CARRPGLAGGPGDTQYF. In DNA, the CDR3 is TGTGCAAGGCGGCCGGGACTAGCGGGAGGGCCCGGTGATACGCAGTATTTT.

V is TRBV28 and J is TRBJ1-2; TRBD1 agrees at 7 bases. V lost 5 bases and J lost 4; bases outside the gene matches: 7. Germline V gene lookup returns CDR1 MDHEN and CDR2 SYDVKM. The CDR3 totals 14 residues. The CDR3 DNA sequence: TGTGCCAGCAGTCTCCGACAGGGAGGCTATGGCTACACCTTC. Protein: CASSLRQGGYGYTF.

The chain links TRBV6-5 to TRBJ1-4; D is unresolved. From germline, CDR1 is MNHEY and CDR2 SVGAGI. The CDR3 consists of 14 residues. The V and J ends lost 6 bases and 4 bases respectively, with 12 bases between them. Here the CDR3 reads CASSRTGDNEKLFF. The CDR3, as DNA: TGTGCCAGCAGCCGGACTGGGGATAATGAAAAACTGTTTTTT.

The J gene is TRBJ1-2, the V gene TRBV2; TRBD1 matches at 11 bases. CDR3 size: 18 residues. The J segment lost 0 bases and the V segment lost 2 bases, leaving 8 bases of the junction unmatched. The germline CDR1 and CDR2 sequences are SNHLY and FYNNEI. The CDR3 here is CASSESRTGGLANYGYTF. The CDR3 region has the DNA TGTGCCAGCAGTGAATCCCGGACAGGGGGCTTAGCTAACTATGGCTACACCTTC.

In nucleotides, the CDR3 is TGTGCCAGCGGGGGCAGTGGGGTTAGGGCAGATACGCAGTATTTT. This gives the protein CASGGSGVRADTQYF. This chain connects TRBV2 to TRBJ2-3; possibly TRBD1 for D (6 bases). The germline V gene encodes CDR1 SNHLY and CDR2 FYNNEI. V lost 8 bases to trimming and J lost 4 bases, with 19 bases between them. The CDR3 runs to 15 residues.

Here the CDR3 DNA reads TGTGCCAGCAGCTTAATCGCCTTGCGCGAGCAGTTCTTC. This encodes CASSLIALREQFF. The chain has TRBV7-3 and TRBJ2-1; D remains ambiguous. The V and J ends lost 1 base and 10 bases respectively, with 11 bases between them. The germline CDR1 and CDR2 sequences are SGHTA and FQGTGA. CDR3 length: 13 amino acids.

The V call is TRBV4-3, the J call TRBJ2-1, with D unclear. CDR1 LGHNA and CDR2 YSLEER come from the germline V gene. Trimming removed 0 bases from V and 7 bases from J, with 22 bases in between. CDR3 length: 18 amino acids. CDR3 loop: CASSQDGTASTPFNEQFF. The CDR3 nucleotides are TGCGCCAGCAGCCAAGATGGAACAGCAAGTACCCCCTTTAATGAGCAGTTCTTC.

The CDR3 nucleotides are TGTGCCAGCAGGCCTTCTAGCGGGAGCACAGATACGCAGTATTTT. Its protein is CASRPSSGSTDTQYF. The chain joins TRBV7-9 to TRBJ2-3; 8 bases fit TRBD2. Trimming took 6 bases from V and 0 from J; bases not matched to a gene: 5. CDR1 is SEHNR and CDR2 is FQNEAQ in the germline V gene (reference sequence). The length of the CDR3 is 15 residues.

This sequence joins TRBV5-6 and TRBJ2-1, with 9 nucleotides matching TRBD2. This CDR3 spans 18 amino acids. V shed 1 base, J shed 4 bases, and the junction held 12 bases outside the gene matches. Germline CDR1 SGHDT, CDR2 YYEEEE. CDR3: CASSLLGVAGVTYNEQFF. CDR3 nucleotides: TGTGCCAGCAGCTTGTTAGGGGTAGCGGGAGTCACTTACAATGAGCAGTTCTTC.

The chain is built from TRBV27 and TRBJ2-4, with 7 bases that match TRBD1. The CDR3 is 13 amino acids. The trim removed 6 bases at V and 7 bases at J, leaving 6 bases unmatched. Germline CDR1 MNHEY, CDR2 SMNVEV (reference sequence). The CDR3 reads CASSLTGLNIQYF. Here the CDR3 DNA reads TGTGCCAGCAGCCTGACAGGGTTGAACATTCAGTACTTC.

J is TRBJ2-3 and V is TRBV7-2; 12 nucleotides align to TRBD2. V gave up 0 bases and J gave up 6 bases; unmatched junction bases: 4. The CDR3 length is 16 residues. CDR1 and CDR2 (germline): SGHTA, FQGNSA. The CDR3 DNA reads TGTGCCAGCAGCTTAGCGACTAGCGGGAGTCTTGATACGCAGTATTTT. Translated: CASSLATSGSLDTQYF.

The genes are TRBV10-3 and TRBJ1-6; D not resolved. CDR3 length: 15 amino acids. The germline gives CDR1 ENHRY, CDR2 SYGVKD. V was shortened by 0 bases and J by 8 bases, with 11 bases between the two germline ends. In DNA, the CDR3 is TGTGCCATCAGTGAGTCGGGGAATATAGATTCACCCCTCCACTTT. Protein: CAISESGNIDSPLHF.

The rearrangement uses TRBV4-1 and TRBJ2-5; TRBD2 aligns across 14 bases. With 1 base clipped from V and 2 bases from J, the junction kept 9 bases outside the gene matches. CDR1 is MGHRA, CDR2 YSYEKL, per germline. The CDR3 covers 19 residues. CDR3 in DNA: TGCGCCAGCAGCCAAGCCGACGGGACTAGCGGGAGCATTCAAGAGACCCAGTACTTC. It codes for CASSQADGTSGSIQETQYF.